These 25 T cell receptor beta chains originate from one sample sequenced in a study of Tregs in tolerant kidney transplant recipients (dated by TCRdb to 2018 to 2020). For these receptors, no antigen is known. This specimen's time point label, per the study, means: blood sample drawn before combined kidney and bone marrow transplant. Libraries were prepared through the immunoSEQ multiplex PCR assay. This is the immuneACCESS table as TCRdb keeps it, with only in-frame sequences that have V and J called. A part of the clones is gone; compared with another copy, unresolved V genes explain less than half, and the rest is unexplained. This sample gives 500 or so clones in total; roughly 40% of them show up just once. The ten largest make up approximately 64% of the sample. The sample in question was Tregs from blood cultured with allogeneic cells, obtained before the transplant. The receptor set was obtained from a human patient who received a combined kidney and bone marrow transplant.

This clone was seen once. A junction boundary mismatches the germline segment, possibly from a read error. This chain joins TRBV7-7 and TRBJ2-1, with unresolved D. CDR1 is SSHAT, CDR2 FNYEAQ, per germline (reference sequence). This CDR3 region has 13 residues. The CDR3 protein is CASSLGLDHEQFF. CDR3 in DNA: TGTGCTAGCAGCTTAGGGCTGGATCATGAGCAGTTCTTC.

This clone was seen a handful of times. The gene calls are TRBV27 and TRBJ2-1; 11 nucleotides match TRBD2. The CDR3 has 16 amino acids. J gave up 6 bases and V 8 bases, and 12 bases lay outside the gene matches. CDR1 is MNHEY and CDR2 is SMNVEV in the germline V gene (reference sequence). The CDR3 sequence is CASSGLAVKKGNEQFF. Written as DNA, the CDR3 is TGTGCCAGCTCGGGACTAGCGGTCAAAAAGGGCAATGAGCAGTTCTTC.

Notes on this clone: A read error is likely here: a far larger clone is one base away. The chain recombines TRBV28 with TRBJ2-7, with 7 nucleotides matching TRBD2. This CDR3 comprises 15 residues. Per germline, CDR1 MDHEN and CDR2 SYDVKM. The DNA for the CDR3 is TGTGGCAGCAGCCGCGGGGGAGGTTGGGAGTACGAGCAGTACTTC. This gives the protein CGSSRGGGWEYEQYF.

The rearrangement links TRBV18 to TRBJ2-7; weak D call: TRBD1 (7 bases). V lost 2 bases and J lost 0, with 17 bases in between. The CDR3 runs to 17 residues. Germline V CDR1 and CDR2: KGHSH, LQKENI. In DNA form, the CDR3 reads TGTGCCAGCTCACCAACAGGGGAGGCCCTCTCCTCCTACGAGCAGTACTTC. Translation: CASSPTGEALSSYEQYF.

This clone has more than one count but fewer than ten. V is TRBV4-1 and J is TRBJ2-1; D gene unclear. The ends were cut back, 4 bases at V and 0 bases at J, with 13 bases in the middle. The germline V gene has CDR1 MGHRA and CDR2 YSYEKL. The CDR3 spans 16 residues. As DNA, the CDR3 is TGCGCCAGCAGCCCGCCGCTCGGAAGCTCCTACAATGAGCAGTTCTTC. It is translated as CASSPPLGSSYNEQFF.

CDR3 coding DNA: TGTGCCAGCAGGGCCGGACGGTTATCGGATCAGCCCCAGCATTTT. This translates into CASRAGRLSDQPQHF. The rearrangement uses TRBV5-8 and TRBJ1-5; D gene uncertain. V lost 5 bases and J 5 bases, leaving 17 bases between the germline ends. Germline V gene lookup returns CDR1 SGHTS and CDR2 YDEGEE. The CDR3 extends over 15 amino acids. The whole variable domain, remainder taken from reference TRBV5-8 and TRBJ1-5, is EAGVTQSPTHLIKTRGQQATLRCSPISGHTSVYWYQQALGLGLQFLLWYDEGEERNRGNFPPRFSGRQFPNYSSELNVNALELEDSALYLCASRAGRLSDQPQHFGDGTRLSIL.

The CDR3 sequence: CASRTHVANTIRTEAFF. As DNA, the CDR3 is TGTGCCAGCAGGACACACGTAGCTAACACAATTCGCACTGAAGCTTTCTTT. The chain links TRBV21-1 to TRBJ1-1. TRBV21-1 is classified as a pseudogene. The CDR3 totals 17 residues.

The J gene is TRBJ2-3, the V gene TRBV5-1, with 10 bases aligning to TRBD1. The CDR3 sequence is 14 residues long. With 3 bases clipped from V and 6 bases from J, the junction kept 4 bases outside the gene matches. Germline CDR1 SGHRS, CDR2 YFSETQ. The CDR3 spells CASSSRQGADTQYF. The CDR3 region has the DNA TGCGCCAGCAGCTCACGACAGGGGGCCGATACGCAGTATTTT.

CDR3 amino acids: CAISAEGGGPDEQFF. As DNA, the CDR3 is TGTGCCATCAGTGCTGAGGGGGGAGGGCCTGATGAGCAGTTCTTC. The rearrangement joins TRBV10-3 to TRBJ2-1; possible D gene TRBD2, 7 bases. This CDR3 is 15 amino acids long. Trimming cost V 4 bases and J 8 bases, with 18 bases left between them. Germline V lookup: CDR1 ENHRY, CDR2 SYGVKD.

This clone is labeled large (0.1 to 1%). This rearrangement joins TRBV10-3 to TRBJ1-3, with 7 bases identical to TRBD1. Germline V gene lookup returns CDR1 ENHRY and CDR2 SYGVKD. The CDR3 is made up of 18 amino acids. V shed 0 bases, J shed 0 bases, and the junction held 8 bases outside the gene matches. For the CDR3, the DNA is TGTGCCATCAGTGAGTCAACATGGGGACAGAGCTCTGGAAACACCATATATTTT. It is translated as CAISESTWGQSSGNTIYF.

This clone is labeled as large. The chain combines TRBV7-2 with TRBJ2-1; 13 bases line up with TRBD2. CDR3 length: 18 amino acids. Germline CDR1 is SGHTA and CDR2 is FQGNSA. V shed 1 base and J 8 bases; nucleotides not matched to a gene: 11. CDR3 in DNA: TGTGCCAGCAGCTTAGGCTCTGGACTAGCGGGAGTGGGCGATGAGCAGTTCTTC. As protein: CASSLGSGLAGVGDEQFF.

The chain recombines TRBV7-9 with TRBJ2-7, with 10 bases matching TRBD1. The germline V gene has CDR1 SEHNR and CDR2 FQNEAQ (reference sequence). This CDR3 is built from 19 residues. J gave up 3 bases and V 7 bases, and 21 bases lay outside the gene matches. CDR3 in amino acids: CASIFSGQGFFGGLYEQYF. The CDR3 DNA reads as TGTGCCAGCATCTTCTCGGGACAGGGGTTTTTCGGGGGACTCTACGAGCAGTACTTC. Based on the CDR3 plus reference TRBV7-9 and TRBJ2-7, the full variable domain is DTGVSQNPRHKITKRGQNVTFRCDPISEHNRLYWYRQTLGQGPEFLTYFQNEAQLEKSRLLSDRFSAERPKGSFSTLEIQRTEQGDSAMYLCASIFSGQGFFGGLYEQYFGPGTRLTVT.

The chain has TRBV28 and TRBJ2-7, with 9 bases identical to TRBD2. Germline-derived CDR1 and CDR2 are MDHEN and SYDVKM. The CDR3 runs to 14 residues. The junction had 8 bases not matched to a gene; V was cut back by 6 bases and J by 5 bases. CDR3 sequence: CASSGSGSSDEQYF. CDR3 nucleotides: TGTGCCAGCAGCGGTAGCGGGAGCAGCGACGAGCAGTACTTC.

Notes on this clone: With only one base between it and a far larger clone, this is likely a read error. The chain carries TRBV28 and TRBJ2-2; D is possibly TRBD2 (6 bases). The V end lost 5 bases, the J end lost 5 bases, and 21 bases lay between the germline ends. Germline CDR1 is MDHEN and CDR2 is SYDVKM. The CDR3 extends over 17 amino acids. Here the CDR3 DNA reads TGTGCCAGCAGTCTTTGGGACGTAGCGGTTGGTACCGGGGAGCTGTTTTTT. Its translation is CASSLWDVAVGTGELFF.

CDR3 in amino acids: CASSLGQKGNEQFF. The CDR3 DNA is TGCGCCAGCAGCCTGGGTCAGAAAGGGAATGAGCAGTTCTTC. The V gene is TRBV5-1, the J gene TRBJ2-1; no definite D call. The V end was cut by 4 bases, the J end by 7 bases, with 15 bases between. Germline lookup yields CDR1 SGHRS and CDR2 YFSETQ. The CDR3 has 14 residues.

V usage is TRBV29-1 and J usage is TRBJ2-7; no firm D call. V dropped 0 bases and J dropped 3 bases, with 9 bases sitting between them. The CDR3 covers 13 residues. Germline V gene data show CDR1 as SQVTM and CDR2 as ANQGSEA. This CDR3 reads CSVEDPTGYEQYF. The CDR3 DNA sequence: TGCAGCGTTGAAGATCCCACGGGCTACGAGCAGTACTTC.

To note about this clone: A far larger clone is off by one base, so a read error is likely. The chain uses TRBV11-2 and TRBJ2-1, with 10 bases lining up with TRBD2. The CDR3 runs 15 residues. Trimming took 5 bases from V and 6 from J; bases not matched to a gene: 7. Germline assignment: CDR1 SGHAT and CDR2 FQNNGV. The CDR3 loop reads CASSQDLAGANEQFF. In DNA, the CDR3 is TGTGCCAGCAGCCAAGATCTAGCGGGAGCCAATGAGCAGTTCTTC.

The table lists this clone with a few counts. This chain uses TRBV2 with TRBJ2-1; 8 positions agree with TRBD2. The V gene end was trimmed by 1 base and the J gene end by 6 bases; junction bases not matched to a gene: 8. From germline, CDR1 is SNHLY and CDR2 FYNNEI. The CDR3 length is 16 residues. CDR3 in DNA: TGTGCCAGCAGTGAAGAGTCTAGCGGGCCCCTCAATGAGCAGTTCTTC. Its translation is CASSEESSGPLNEQFF.

For this clone: A far larger clone is only one base removed, so a read error is likely. The gene calls are TRBV2 and TRBJ2-5; D is unresolved. Germline CDR1 SNHLY, CDR2 FYNNEI. The CDR3 has 10 residues. CDR3 region: CSSSAETQYF. In DNA, the CDR3 is TGTTCCAGCAGTGCGGAGACCCAGTACTTC.

About this clone itself: This likely reflects a read error, since a far larger clone is one base away. The chain recombines TRBV28 with TRBJ1-4; 8 nucleotides match TRBD1. Germline V gives CDR1 MDHEN, CDR2 SYDVKM. This CDR3 comprises 16 residues. The CDR3 sequence is CASSSPGGATNEILFF. Here the CDR3 DNA reads TGTGCCAGCAGTAGCCCAGGGGGCGCAACTAATGAAATACTGTTTTTT.

The V call is TRBV15, the J call TRBJ1-1, with 9 bases fitting TRBD1. This CDR3 is 17 amino acids long. Per the germline V gene, CDR1 is LNHNV and CDR2 is YYDKDF (reference sequence). The V segment lost 7 bases and the J segment 1 base; nucleotides outside the gene matches: 13. The CDR3 reads CATISEWTGVTNTEAFF. The CDR3 DNA reads TGTGCCACCATCAGTGAATGGACAGGGGTCACGAACACTGAAGCTTTCTTT.

The rearrangement links TRBV5-6 to TRBJ1-5; D is perhaps TRBD1 (5 bases). Germline CDR1 is SGHDT and CDR2 is YYEEEE. CDR3 length equals 17 residues. The V end lost 0 bases, the J end lost 1 base, and 14 bases lay between the germline ends. This chain's CDR3 is CASSLAGGIGSNQPQHF. The DNA for the CDR3 is TGTGCCAGCAGCTTGGCCGGGGGAATTGGAAGCAATCAGCCCCAGCATTTT.

The V call is TRBV28, the J call TRBJ2-7; TRBD2 is a possible D gene (5 bases). Germline CDR1 and CDR2: MDHEN and SYDVKM. This CDR3 comprises 15 residues. V was cut by 3 bases and J by 4 bases, with 16 bases left in between. CDR3 nucleotide sequence: TGTGCCAGCAGTTTCTCGGGGAAGGTGCCTTACGAGCAGTACTTC. Amino acids: CASSFSGKVPYEQYF.

Here the CDR3 reads CASRGTGIAGELFF. DNA of the CDR3: TGTGCCAGTAGGGGGACAGGGATCGCCGGGGAGCTGTTTTTT. The chain uses TRBV19 and TRBJ2-2; 9 nucleotides align to TRBD1. This CDR3 spans 14 amino acids. The J segment lost 6 bases and the V segment lost 6 bases, leaving 5 bases of the junction unmatched. CDR1 is LNHDA, CDR2 SQIVND, per germline (reference sequence).

About this clone itself: A far larger clone is one base from this, pointing to a likely read error. This rearrangement joins TRBV28 to TRBJ2-1; D unclear. This CDR3 is built from 15 residues. CDR1 and CDR2 (germline): MDHEN, SYDVKM. V dropped 2 bases and J dropped 2 bases, with 10 bases sitting between them. The CDR3 coding sequence is TGTGCCAGCAGTTTAAAGGCGGAGACCTACAATGAGCAGTTCTTC. It yields the protein CASSLKAETYNEQFF.